Listed below are T cell receptor beta chains from one sample, sequenced in a study of blood T cell repertoires in COVID-19. Sequenced by immunoSEQ multiplex PCR; TCRdb stores in-frame clones only, minus some. The sample lists roughly 260,000 clones, 88% seen once, with about 11% in the top ten. Sequences were obtained from peripheral blood. The receptor source for this set is a woman aged 25 to 45 with COVID-19, enrolled during active disease. Each CDR3 is given with its conserved first and last residue. Fields, in order: J gene, clone size, D gene, V gene, CDR3 protein, CDR3 DNA. A D gene is named only where the DNA matches it firmly. The listing skips clone size in some rows; elsewhere it reads once, few, many or a size class.

j_call: TRBJ1-3; clone_size: NA; d_call: NA; v_call: TRBV18; cdr3_aa: CASSPEGNTIYF; cdr3_nt: TGTGCCAGCTCACCGGAGGGAAACACCATATATTTT
j_call: TRBJ2-7; clone_size: NA; d_call: NA; v_call: TRBV19; cdr3_aa: CASSITGSHEQYF; cdr3_nt: TGTGCCAGTAGTATAACAGGGAGCCACGAGCAGTACTTC
j_call: TRBJ1-2; clone_size: NA; d_call: NA; v_call: TRBV27; cdr3_aa: CASSLSSAEIYGYTF; cdr3_nt: TGTGCCAGCAGTTTATCTTCGGCGGAAATCTATGGCTACACCTTC
j_call: TRBJ2-7; clone_size: NA; d_call: TRBD2; v_call: TRBV4-1; cdr3_aa: CASSRASGRADEQYF; cdr3_nt: TGCGCCAGCAGCCGAGCTAGCGGGAGGGCCGACGAGCAGTACTTC
j_call: TRBJ2-7; clone_size: NA; d_call: NA; v_call: TRBV5-4; cdr3_aa: CASSLGVGAYEQYF; cdr3_nt: TGTGCCAGCAGCTTGGGCGTCGGTGCCTACGAGCAGTACTTC
j_call: TRBJ2-5; clone_size: NA; d_call: TRBD2; v_call: TRBV29-1; cdr3_aa: CSVKRGGRETQYF; cdr3_nt: TGCAGCGTGAAGCGGGGGGGCAGGGAGACCCAGTACTTC
j_call: TRBJ1-5; clone_size: NA; d_call: NA; v_call: TRBV6-5; cdr3_aa: CASSYSTPLGQPQHF; cdr3_nt: TGTGCCAGCAGTTACTCGACTCCCTTGGGTCAGCCCCAGCATTTT
j_call: TRBJ2-7; clone_size: once; d_call: TRBD1; v_call: TRBV29-1; cdr3_aa: CSVRQGGPYEQYF; cdr3_nt: TGCAGCGTTAGACAGGGTGGCCCCTACGAGCAGTACTTC
j_call: TRBJ1-1; clone_size: NA; d_call: TRBD1; v_call: TRBV24-1; cdr3_aa: CATSETGRGEAFF; cdr3_nt: TGTGCCACCAGTGAGACAGGGAGAGGTGAAGCTTTCTTT
j_call: TRBJ1-4; clone_size: NA; d_call: NA; v_call: TRBV30; cdr3_aa: CAWSYGSGEKLFF; cdr3_nt: TGTGCCTGGAGTTATGGGTCGGGTGAAAAACTGTTTTTT
j_call: TRBJ1-4; clone_size: few; d_call: NA; v_call: TRBV30; cdr3_aa: CAWGRYRDLNEKLFF; cdr3_nt: TGTGCCTGGGGGCGCTACAGGGACCTTAATGAAAAACTGTTTTTT
j_call: TRBJ1-6; clone_size: NA; d_call: TRBD1; v_call: TRBV10-3; cdr3_aa: CAIRKGTGLNSPLHF; cdr3_nt: TGTGCCATCAGGAAGGGGACAGGGCTTAATTCACCCCTCCACTTT
j_call: TRBJ1-2; clone_size: NA; d_call: NA; v_call: TRBV7-8; cdr3_aa: CASSLGGGNYGYTF; cdr3_nt: TGTGCCAGCAGCTTAGGTGGAGGAAACTATGGCTACACCTTC
j_call: TRBJ1-4; clone_size: NA; d_call: NA; v_call: TRBV6-6; cdr3_aa: CASSYPGLETEKLFF; cdr3_nt: TGTGCCAGCAGTTATCCGGGACTGGAGACGGAAAAACTGTTTTTT
j_call: TRBJ2-7; clone_size: NA; d_call: NA; v_call: TRBV7-3; cdr3_aa: CASSLTPGYEQYF; cdr3_nt: TGTGCCAGCAGCTTAACCCCGGGCTACGAGCAGTACTTC
j_call: TRBJ2-1; clone_size: NA; d_call: TRBD2; v_call: TRBV5-1; cdr3_aa: CASWTSGRGSYNEQFF; cdr3_nt: TGCGCCAGTTGGACTAGCGGGAGGGGCTCCTACAATGAGCAGTTCTTC
j_call: TRBJ1-1; clone_size: NA; d_call: TRBD1; v_call: TRBV11-2; cdr3_aa: CASSLTGTGAEAFF; cdr3_nt: TGTGCCAGCAGCTTAACCGGGACAGGGGCTGAAGCTTTCTTT
j_call: TRBJ1-1; clone_size: NA; d_call: NA; v_call: TRBV9; cdr3_aa: CASSLDVDMMNTEAFF; cdr3_nt: TGTGCCAGCAGCCTCGACGTGGACATGATGAACACTGAAGCTTTCTTT
j_call: TRBJ2-1; clone_size: NA; d_call: TRBD2; v_call: TRBV5-1; cdr3_aa: CASTSLAGGNYNEQFF; cdr3_nt: TGCGCCAGCACAAGCTTAGCGGGAGGTAACTACAATGAGCAGTTCTTC
j_call: TRBJ2-7; clone_size: NA; d_call: TRBD1; v_call: TRBV5-6; cdr3_aa: CASSLGQGTSYEQYF; cdr3_nt: TGTGCCAGCAGCCTTGGACAGGGGACCTCCTACGAGCAGTACTTC
j_call: TRBJ2-3; clone_size: NA; d_call: TRBD2; v_call: TRBV19; cdr3_aa: CASSKGLAGLSPPGRDF; cdr3_nt: TGTGCCAGTAGTAAGGGACTAGCGGGGCTGAGCCCGCCGGGGCGGGATTTT
j_call: TRBJ1-5; clone_size: NA; d_call: NA; v_call: TRBV18; cdr3_aa: CASSRGRGGIQPQHF; cdr3_nt: TGTGCCAGCTCAAGAGGCAGGGGCGGTATTCAGCCCCAGCATTTT
j_call: TRBJ2-7; clone_size: NA; d_call: TRBD1; v_call: TRBV24-1; cdr3_aa: CATSDDRDEQYF; cdr3_nt: TGTGCCACCAGTGACGACAGGGACGAGCAGTACTTC
j_call: TRBJ2-5; clone_size: once; d_call: NA; v_call: TRBV6-2/TRBV6-3; cdr3_aa: CASSYSTLRGETQYF; cdr3_nt: TGTGCCAGCAGTTACTCGACCCTGCGGGGTGAGACCCAGTACTTC
j_call: TRBJ1-2; clone_size: NA; d_call: NA; v_call: TRBV4-1; cdr3_aa: CASSPWEAANYGYTF; cdr3_nt: TGCGCCAGCAGCCCCTGGGAGGCAGCGAACTATGGCTACACCTTC
j_call: TRBJ2-5; clone_size: NA; d_call: NA; v_call: TRBV5-4; cdr3_aa: CASSLANFQETQYF; cdr3_nt: TGTGCCAGCAGCTTGGCAAACTTCCAAGAGACCCAGTACTTC
j_call: TRBJ2-5; clone_size: NA; d_call: NA; v_call: TRBV28; cdr3_aa: CASSSPPSTGTQYF; cdr3_nt: TGTGCCAGCAGTTCCCCCCCCAGCACGGGGACCCAGTACTTC
j_call: TRBJ2-7; clone_size: NA; d_call: TRBD1; v_call: TRBV27; cdr3_aa: CASSFGTGLYF; cdr3_nt: TGTGCCAGCAGTTTTGGGACAGGGCTGTACTTC
j_call: TRBJ2-7; clone_size: NA; d_call: NA; v_call: TRBV7-2; cdr3_aa: CASSFERVAYEQYF; cdr3_nt: TGTGCCAGCAGCTTCGAGCGGGTGGCCTACGAGCAGTACTTC
j_call: TRBJ2-7; clone_size: NA; d_call: NA; v_call: TRBV7-3; cdr3_aa: CASSLTGQGGGDEQYF; cdr3_nt: TGTGCCAGCAGCTTAACTGGCCAGGGTGGAGGGGACGAGCAGTACTTC
j_call: TRBJ2-7; clone_size: NA; d_call: NA; v_call: TRBV7-2; cdr3_aa: CASSSWRQWYF; cdr3_nt: TGTGCCAGCAGCTCTTGGCGACAGTGGTACTTC
j_call: TRBJ1-1; clone_size: few; d_call: NA; v_call: TRBV6-5; cdr3_aa: CASSYSGGTGTEAFF; cdr3_nt: TGTGCCAGCAGTTACTCGGGGGGTACGGGCACTGAAGCTTTCTTT
j_call: TRBJ2-3; clone_size: NA; d_call: TRBD2; v_call: TRBV4-2; cdr3_aa: CASSQASGSTDTQYF; cdr3_nt: TGTGCCAGCAGCCAAGCAAGCGGGAGTACAGATACGCAGTATTTT
j_call: TRBJ1-2; clone_size: NA; d_call: TRBD1; v_call: TRBV7-2; cdr3_aa: CASSSTGDYGYTF; cdr3_nt: TGTGCCAGCAGCAGTACAGGGGACTATGGCTACACCTTC
j_call: TRBJ2-7; clone_size: NA; d_call: TRBD1; v_call: TRBV19; cdr3_aa: CASSLRGQAYEQYF; cdr3_nt: TGTGCCAGTAGTCTCAGGGGGCAGGCCTACGAGCAGTACTTC
j_call: TRBJ2-7; clone_size: NA; d_call: TRBD2; v_call: TRBV5-1; cdr3_aa: CASSILAGLSSYEQYF; cdr3_nt: TGCGCCAGCAGTATTCTAGCGGGACTGAGCTCCTACGAGCAGTACTTC
j_call: TRBJ2-7; clone_size: NA; d_call: TRBD2; v_call: TRBV4-2; cdr3_aa: CASSQEAGGGSYEQYF; cdr3_nt: TGTGCCAGCAGCCAAGAAGCGGGAGGGGGCTCCTACGAGCAGTACTTC
j_call: TRBJ2-7; clone_size: NA; d_call: NA; v_call: TRBV30; cdr3_aa: CAWTRTNYEQYF; cdr3_nt: TGTGCCTGGACCCGGACAAATTACGAGCAGTACTTC
j_call: TRBJ2-6; clone_size: NA; d_call: TRBD1; v_call: TRBV7-3; cdr3_aa: CASSLLGQGASGANVLTF; cdr3_nt: TGTGCCAGCAGCTTATTAGGTCAGGGGGCCTCTGGGGCCAACGTCCTGACTTTC
j_call: TRBJ2-2; clone_size: NA; d_call: TRBD2; v_call: TRBV10-1; cdr3_aa: CASSLTSGIDGELFF; cdr3_nt: TGCGCCAGCTCTCTTACTAGCGGGATCGACGGGGAGCTGTTTTTT
j_call: TRBJ2-1; clone_size: NA; d_call: TRBD2; v_call: TRBV2; cdr3_aa: CASSEREHGGNEQFF; cdr3_nt: TGTGCCAGCAGTGAGCGGGAGCACGGGGGCAATGAGCAGTTCTTC
j_call: TRBJ2-2; clone_size: once; d_call: TRBD2; v_call: TRBV2; cdr3_aa: CASSITSVNTGELFF; cdr3_nt: TGTGCCAGCAGTATCACTAGCGTTAACACCGGGGAGCTGTTTTTT
j_call: TRBJ2-2; clone_size: NA; d_call: TRBD1; v_call: TRBV7-3; cdr3_aa: CASSLRGTGDTGELFF; cdr3_nt: TGTGCCAGCAGCTTACGCGGGACAGGGGACACCGGGGAGCTGTTTTTT
j_call: TRBJ1-4; clone_size: NA; d_call: NA; v_call: TRBV3-1/TRBV3-2; cdr3_aa: CASSQNPGGNEKLFF; cdr3_nt: TGTGCCAGCAGCCAAAACCCTGGGGGGAATGAAAAACTGTTTTTT
j_call: TRBJ1-1; clone_size: NA; d_call: TRBD1; v_call: TRBV5-1; cdr3_aa: CASSLGWTGTEAFF; cdr3_nt: TGCGCCAGCAGCTTGGGCTGGACAGGCACTGAAGCTTTCTTT
j_call: TRBJ2-1; clone_size: NA; d_call: TRBD2; v_call: TRBV7-3; cdr3_aa: CASSLAGGYNEQFF; cdr3_nt: TGTGCCAGCAGCTTAGCGGGGGGCTACAATGAGCAGTTCTTC
j_call: TRBJ1-2; clone_size: NA; d_call: NA; v_call: TRBV20-1; cdr3_aa: CSAPWGDGYTF; cdr3_nt: TGCAGTGCTCCCTGGGGGGATGGCTACACCTTC
j_call: TRBJ2-1; clone_size: NA; d_call: NA; v_call: TRBV21-1; cdr3_aa: CASTLKGTGSLYEQFF; cdr3_nt: TGTGCCAGCACCCTAAAGGGGACAGGGAGTTTGTATGAGCAGTTCTTC
j_call: TRBJ2-3; clone_size: NA; d_call: TRBD2; v_call: TRBV9; cdr3_aa: CASSLGLAGPYGTDTQYF; cdr3_nt: TGTGCCAGCAGCTTGGGACTAGCGGGACCCTACGGCACAGATACGCAGTATTTT
j_call: TRBJ2-2; clone_size: NA; d_call: NA; v_call: TRBV7-3; cdr3_aa: CASSLTWPTGELFF; cdr3_nt: TGTGCCAGCAGCTTAACGTGGCCCACCGGGGAGCTGTTTTTT
j_call: TRBJ2-1; clone_size: NA; d_call: NA; v_call: TRBV19; cdr3_aa: CASSINGYNNEQFF; cdr3_nt: TGTGCCAGTAGTATCAACGGGTACAACAATGAGCAGTTCTTC
j_call: TRBJ2-7; clone_size: NA; d_call: NA; v_call: TRBV4-1; cdr3_aa: CASSQNRVYEQYF; cdr3_nt: TGCGCCAGCAGCCAAAACAGGGTATACGAGCAGTACTTC
j_call: TRBJ1-6; clone_size: NA; d_call: NA; v_call: TRBV30; cdr3_aa: CAWTWTNFNSPLHF; cdr3_nt: TGTGCCTGGACCTGGACTAACTTTAATTCACCCCTCCACTTT
j_call: TRBJ2-3; clone_size: NA; d_call: NA; v_call: TRBV6-2/TRBV6-3; cdr3_aa: CASSYSGGNTDTQYF; cdr3_nt: TGTGCCAGCAGTTACTCGGGCGGGAACACAGATACGCAGTATTTT
j_call: TRBJ2-1; clone_size: NA; d_call: TRBD2; v_call: TRBV5-8; cdr3_aa: CASSLLRLAGEGNEQFF; cdr3_nt: TGTGCCAGCAGCTTGCTTCGACTAGCGGGAGAAGGCAATGAGCAGTTCTTC
j_call: TRBJ2-7; clone_size: NA; d_call: TRBD1; v_call: TRBV9; cdr3_aa: CASSATGGGEQYF; cdr3_nt: TGTGCCAGCAGCGCGACAGGGGGCGGCGAGCAGTACTTC
j_call: TRBJ1-2; clone_size: few; d_call: NA; v_call: TRBV29-1; cdr3_aa: CSVELMGGYTF; cdr3_nt: TGCAGCGTTGAATTGATGGGCGGCTACACCTTC
j_call: TRBJ2-5; clone_size: NA; d_call: TRBD1; v_call: TRBV4-1; cdr3_aa: CASSQSPAGTGVGETQYF; cdr3_nt: TGCGCCAGCAGCCAGTCGCCCGCCGGGACAGGGGTTGGAGAGACCCAGTACTTC
j_call: TRBJ2-7; clone_size: NA; d_call: TRBD2; v_call: TRBV29-1; cdr3_aa: CSVVLSSGYEQYF; cdr3_nt: TGCAGCGTTGTTCTTTCTAGCGGTTACGAGCAGTACTTC
j_call: TRBJ2-1; clone_size: NA; d_call: TRBD2; v_call: TRBV5-1; cdr3_aa: CASSTTGTSGGPGYNEQFF; cdr3_nt: TGCGCCAGCAGCACAACCGGGACTAGCGGGGGTCCGGGATACAATGAGCAGTTCTTC